This TCR beta chain is drawn from a study of T cell responses to AZD1222 COVID-19 vaccine. Findings and limits, study-wide: Baseline seropositivity occurred in only a handful of AZD1222 recipients. Reportedly, nearly half of unique spike TCRs recognized epitopes outside B.1.351/B.1.1.7 mutations. Donors were largely white British and mainly female; clonal diversity was possibly underestimated. Scientists sampled the repertoires only once the peak T cell response had passed.

Germline CDR1 reads MDHEN; CDR2 reads SYDVKM. The CDR3 totals 15 residues. Trimming removed 3 bases from V and 3 bases from J, with 13 bases in between. Measured with immunoSEQ multiplex PCR; TCRdb has only the in-frame clones, and not every one. The sample has 180,000 or so clones, 88% seen once. For this clone: Its matching antigen is unknown.

The chain uses TRBV28 and TRBJ2-3, with D hard to call. The sequence derives from an adult who received the AZD1222 COVID-19 vaccine. The sequencing here drew on peripheral blood, taken 28 days after the second AZD1222 dose. In DNA form, the CDR3 reads TGTGCCAGCAGTTTGCCTGAGGCGGCGACAGATACGCAGTATTTT. This gives the protein CASSLPEAATDTQYF.